This T cell receptor (beta chain) originates from a study of T-cell memory formation after mild COVID-19. Study-wide context: Clusters of TCRs were largely donor specific.

Study-wide points: Pre-infection memory contained some responding clones, which suggested that cross-reactive memory had joined. Contracting CD4+ clones sat mainly in CM and EM; CD8+ in EMRA. Contracting clones from day 15 to 85 showed balanced CD4/CD8; later expanders favored CD4+.

TCRdb ran MiXCR on the 5' RACE reads and lists one entry per CDR3 protein. The data show 300,000 to 400,000 distinct CDR3 sequences, with around 28% seen just once and approximately 13% held by the top ten. Notes on this clonotype: Its antigen is undetermined.

Trimming took off 3 bases at V and 5 bases at J, with 6 bases between the two ends. The CDR3 spans 12 residues. J is TRBJ2-3 and V is TRBV12-3 or TRBV12-4; D gene unclear. The sequence came from an adult woman who had mild COVID-19 (a few samples of this study predate the infection). Cell type and time point are not known. Sequencing was done on a sample of PBMCs or a T cell subset sorted from them (not recorded which). The CDR3 DNA sequence: TGTGCCAGCAGTTTGAGGAGAGATACGCAGTATTTT. It specifies CASSLRRDTQYF.